These T cell receptor beta chains were read from a single sample in a study of neoadjuvant anti-PD-1 for oral cavity cancer. TCRdb's copy holds only in-frame clones and misses some; the assay was immunoSEQ multiplex PCR. This table holds roughly 14,000 clones, 60% to 70% found once. Sequencing was performed on PBMCs, taken before nivolumab (anti-PD-1) treatment. The receptor source for this set is a person aged 35 to 85 with oral cavity squamous cell carcinoma. CDR3s include the opening cysteine and the closing phenylalanine or tryptophan. Fields, in order: D gene, V gene, clone size, J gene, CDR3 protein, CDR3 DNA. D genes are given only for firm matches. Clone sizes are given selectively: once, few, many, or a class where the clone is expanded.

TRBD1	TRBV9	few	TRBJ1-4	CASSVGQGKGEKLFF	TGTGCCAGCAGCGTAGGACAGGGAAAGGGCGAAAAACTGTTTTTT
-	TRBV2	-	TRBJ1-6	CASSTGRHNSPLHF	TGTGCCAGCAGTACCGGGAGACATAATTCACCCCTCCACTTT
-	TRBV19	few	TRBJ1-5	CASTGSGNQPQHF	TGTGCCAGTACCGGTTCAGGGAATCAGCCCCAGCATTTT
TRBD1	TRBV25-1	-	TRBJ2-5	CASSDRGQGKTQETQYF	TGTGCCAGCAGTGACCGAGGACAGGGGAAAACCCAAGAGACCCAGTACTTC
TRBD1	TRBV28	-	TRBJ1-6	CASSSRTGGYNSPLHF	TGTGCCAGCAGTTCCCGGACAGGGGGGTATAATTCACCCCTCCACTTT
TRBD1	TRBV19	-	TRBJ1-5	CASNPRGDYSNQPQHF	TGTGCCAGTAACCCCAGGGGGGATTATAGCAATCAGCCCCAGCATTTT
TRBD1	TRBV29-1	few	TRBJ1-2	CSVKGANQVFDGYTF	TGCAGCGTTAAGGGGGCAAACCAGGTGTTTGATGGCTACACCTTC
-	TRBV7-9	few	TRBJ1-5	CASSSGGSKGPQHF	TGTGCCAGCAGCTCCGGAGGGAGTAAGGGGCCCCAGCATTTT
TRBD1	TRBV29-1	-	TRBJ2-1	CSVVTGVNEQFF	TGCAGCGTTGTGACAGGGGTCAATGAGCAGTTCTTC
-	TRBV13	-	TRBJ2-7	CASSLGLTYEQYF	TGTGCCAGCAGCTTAGGACTAACCTACGAGCAGTACTTC
TRBD1	TRBV6-1	few	TRBJ1-5	CASREQGIRGNQPQHF	TGTGCCAGCAGGGAACAGGGGATCCGGGGCAATCAGCCCCAGCATTTT
TRBD1	TRBV5-1	-	TRBJ1-1	CASSLAGGVNTEAFF	TGCGCCAGCAGCTTGGCAGGGGGGGTGAACACTGAAGCTTTCTTT
-	TRBV5-5	-	TRBJ1-1	CASSLRVSEAFF	TGTGCCAGCAGCTTGAGGGTCTCTGAAGCTTTCTTT
TRBD1	TRBV5-1	-	TRBJ1-1	CASSPAGQGNTEAFF	TGCGCCAGCAGCCCGGCCGGACAGGGGAACACTGAAGCTTTCTTT
TRBD1	TRBV29-1	once	TRBJ2-2	CSARRTGNTGELFF	TGCAGCGCACGGCGGACAGGGAACACCGGGGAGCTGTTTTTT
TRBD1	TRBV4-1	-	TRBJ2-1	CASSQPDRAPYNEQFF	TGCGCCAGCAGCCAGCCCGACAGGGCCCCCTACAATGAGCAGTTCTTC
-	TRBV6-4	once	TRBJ1-1	CASSPSPRGTEAFF	TGTGCCAGCAGTCCTTCCCCTAGGGGCACTGAAGCTTTCTTT
TRBD1	TRBV6-5	-	TRBJ2-3	CASSPPRQGEDTQYF	TGTGCCAGCAGTCCACCTCGACAGGGGGAAGATACGCAGTATTTT
TRBD1	TRBV5-1	-	TRBJ2-5	CASSLVWDRAETQYF	TGCGCCAGCAGCTTGGTTTGGGACAGGGCTGAGACCCAGTACTTC
TRBD2	TRBV6-1	-	TRBJ2-3	CASSVGGGLRGF	TGTGCCAGCAGTGTCGGCGGGGGGCTGAGAGGGTTT
-	TRBV6-5	-	TRBJ1-1	CASSPQGFSTEAFF	TGTGCCAGCAGTCCCCAGGGGTTTAGCACTGAAGCTTTCTTT
TRBD2	TRBV6-6	-	TRBJ2-3	CASSSGLAGATNTQYF	TGTGCCAGCAGTTCCGGACTAGCGGGCGCCACCAATACGCAGTATTTT
-	TRBV7-2	-	TRBJ2-4	CASRPGPTRENIQYF	TGTGCCAGCAGGCCCGGACCCACTCGAGAGAACATTCAGTACTTC
-	TRBV2	-	TRBJ1-2	CASSVILWGRNYGYTF	TGTGCCAGCAGCGTCATTCTTTGGGGTAGGAACTATGGCTACACCTTC
-	TRBV30	-	TRBJ2-3	CAWSVRVDTQYF	TGTGCCTGGAGTGTACGGGTGGATACGCAGTATTTT
TRBD1	TRBV5-1	-	TRBJ1-5	CASSFRDSNSNQPQHF	TGCGCCAGCAGCTTCCGGGACAGCAATAGCAATCAGCCCCAGCATTTT
-	TRBV6-6	-	TRBJ2-7	CASSYSTTYEQYF	TGTGCCAGCAGTTACTCGACAACCTACGAGCAGTACTTC
TRBD2	TRBV11-3	-	TRBJ2-2	CASSPATSGKAGELFF	TGTGCCAGCAGCCCCGCGACTAGCGGGAAAGCCGGGGAGCTGTTTTTT
-	TRBV7-3	-	TRBJ2-1	CASSLLAGSSYNEQFF	TGTGCCAGCAGCTTATTGGCAGGGAGCTCCTACAATGAGCAGTTCTTC
TRBD2	TRBV6-6	-	TRBJ2-5	CASSKGAGTQETQYF	TGTGCCAGCAGTAAAGGAGCGGGGACTCAAGAGACCCAGTACTTC
TRBD2	TRBV2	few	TRBJ2-3	CASNLAGGTDTQYF	TGTGCCAGCAACCTAGCGGGGGGAACAGATACGCAGTATTTT
-	TRBV14	-	TRBJ1-1	CASSRLGSEAFF	TGTGCCAGCAGCCGCTTGGGCAGTGAAGCTTTCTTT
TRBD1	TRBV28	few	TRBJ1-1	CASTQGVMTEAFF	TGTGCCAGCACCCAGGGGGTTATGACTGAAGCTTTCTTT
-	TRBV25-1	-	TRBJ1-2	CASSERVDLTSYTF	TGTGCCAGCAGTGAAAGGGTGGACCTGACGAGCTACACCTTC
-	TRBV20-1	-	TRBJ2-1	CSASYDEQFF	TGCAGTGCTAGTTACGATGAGCAGTTCTTC
-	TRBV27	-	TRBJ1-2	CASSLGPGTENYGYTF	TGTGCCAGCAGTTTAGGTCCCGGGACGGAGAACTATGGCTACACCTTC
-	TRBV7-9	-	TRBJ1-1	CASSPGWNTEAFF	TGTGCCAGCAGCCCAGGGTGGAACACTGAAGCTTTCTTT
TRBD2	TRBV10-3	-	TRBJ2-3	CAISDRGEGTDTQYF	TGTGCCATCAGTGACCGGGGGGAGGGCACAGATACGCAGTATTTT
-	TRBV2	-	TRBJ1-2	CATQTGAGLNYGYTF	TGTGCCACTCAGACCGGGGCAGGCCTTAACTATGGCTACACCTTC
-	TRBV5-1	few	TRBJ2-3	CASSFEGADTQYF	TGCGCCAGCAGCTTTGAAGGGGCAGATACGCAGTATTTT
TRBD1	TRBV7-8	-	TRBJ2-1	CASSLIQGASLNEQFF	TGTGCCAGCAGCTTGATACAGGGGGCGAGTTTAAATGAGCAGTTCTTC
-	TRBV18	few	TRBJ1-2	CASLTTLGHGYTF	TGTGCCAGCCTAACAACCCTGGGCCATGGCTACACCTTC
-	TRBV28	-	TRBJ2-5	CASSLPSETQYF	TGTGCCAGCAGTTTGCCGTCAGAGACCCAGTACTTC
-	TRBV5-1	-	TRBJ2-3	CASSLGGPADTQYF	TGCGCCAGCAGCTTGGGGGGGCCAGCAGATACGCAGTATTTT
-	TRBV7-3	-	TRBJ2-3	CASSYNTGATDTQYF	TGTGCCAGCAGCTACAATACGGGGGCCACAGATACGCAGTATTTT
-	TRBV6-5	-	TRBJ1-1	CASSSLSGGTEAFF	TGTGCCAGCAGTAGCCTTTCTGGAGGGACTGAAGCTTTCTTT
-	TRBV5-4	-	TRBJ1-1	CASTKGWETNTEAFF	TGTGCCAGCACCAAGGGGTGGGAGACGAACACTGAAGCTTTCTTT
-	TRBV14	-	TRBJ2-1	CASSQAAGANNEQFF	TGTGCCAGCAGCCAAGCGGCGGGGGCGAACAATGAGCAGTTCTTC
TRBD2	TRBV29-1	-	TRBJ2-7	CSVEPAGGIYEQYF	TGCAGCGTTGAACCAGCGGGAGGGATCTACGAGCAGTACTTC